Ten or more counts support the clone carrying this TCR beta chain. The sample comes from a study of T cells in Graves' hyperthyroidism and ophthalmopathy. Regions amplified from RNA transcripts were the TCR beta CDR3 regions. The HTBI set primed first-round TCR CDR3 RT-PCR. TCRdb reprocessed the multiplex PCR reads with MiXCR, giving one entry per CDR3 protein. The repertoire holds more than 300,000 distinct CDR3 sequences, with under 20% as singletons. The CDR3 length is 14 residues. V was shortened by 5 bases and J by 1 base, with 11 bases between the two germline ends. Germline assignment: CDR1 SGHAT and CDR2 FQNNGV. PBMCs came from 7.5 to 10 ml fresh peripheral blood.

This clonotype originated in a young man with Graves' ophthalmopathy. Sequencing was done on a sample of blood. The chain carries TRBV11-2 and TRBJ1-1; TRBD1 might be the D (6 bases). In DNA, the CDR3 is TGTGCCAGCAGCAGCCTCAGGGGGAACACTGAAGCTTTCTTT. Translated: CASSSLRGNTEAFF.